The T cell receptor (beta chain) under discussion was sequenced for a study of CD4+ T cells in melanoma. Libraries were prepared by immunoSEQ multiplex PCR; TCRdb keeps only in-frame clonotypes and omits some of them. The table shows around 100,000 clones, with 92% occurring only once. Study results and limitations: A reported correlation linked neoantigen-specific CD4+ T cells to CD8+, macrophage and B cell function.

In germline, CDR1 is GTSNPN, CDR2 SVGIG (reference sequence). The ends were cut back, 4 bases at V and 8 bases at J, with 14 bases in the middle. The length of the CDR3 is 12 residues. Details on this clone: Antigen unknown.

The chain uses TRBV30 and TRBJ1-2; possibly TRBD1 for D (6 bases). The TCR comes from a human donor with melanoma. The specimen was peripheral blood. The CDR3 region has the DNA TGTGCCTGGAACGCGGGGGGCGTCGGCTACACCTTC. Translation gives CAWNAGGVGYTF.